What follows are 11 T cell receptor beta chains derived from one specimen sequenced in a study of blood T cell repertoires in COVID-19. The assay was immunoSEQ multiplex PCR, and TCRdb's table has in-frame clones only and misses some. The table has 180,000 or so clones, around 85% seen once. The material sequenced was peripheral blood. The receptor source for this set is a woman aged 55-69 years with acute or convalescent COVID-19.

This chain links TRBV2 with TRBJ1-1; a weak D match, TRBD1 (6 bases). V lost 2 bases and J lost 2, with 9 bases in between. CDR1 SNHLY and CDR2 FYNNEI come from the germline V gene. This CDR3 is built from 14 residues. CDR3 amino acids: CASSEQGLNTEAFF. In DNA, the CDR3 is TGTGCCAGCAGTGAACAGGGGCTAAACACTGAAGCTTTCTTT.

A single count supports this clone. The chain links TRBV7-3 to TRBJ2-5; tentatively, D is TRBD2 (5 bases). The V and J ends lost 0 bases and 7 bases respectively, with 18 bases between them. Germline assignment: CDR1 SGHTA and CDR2 FQGTGA. The CDR3 is made up of 16 amino acids. CDR3 loop: CASSLTPRLSEGTQYF. CDR3 sequence (DNA): TGTGCCAGCAGCTTAACGCCAAGATTGTCAGAGGGGACCCAGTACTTC.

The gene calls are TRBV4-1 and TRBJ2-5; D ambiguous. V was cut by 3 bases and J by 4 bases, with 9 bases left in between. This CDR3 contains 13 residues. Per the germline V gene, CDR1 is MGHRA and CDR2 is YSYEKL. CDR3 sequence (DNA): TGCGCCAGCAGCCACCCCGGCGGAGAGACCCAGTACTTC. Translated: CASSHPGGETQYF.

This clone was found a few times. The rearrangement joins TRBV3-1 (or the pseudogene TRBV3-2) to TRBJ2-1, with TRBD2 identical over 14 bases. Unmatched junction bases numbered 8, after V lost 5 bases and J lost 8 bases. Germline V gives CDR1 LGHDT, CDR2 YNNKEL (reference sequence). The CDR3 runs to 16 residues. DNA of the CDR3: TGTGCCAGCAGCAGCCCGACTAGCGGGAGGGTCCATGAGCAGTTCTTC. Residues: CASSSPTSGRVHEQFF.

As DNA, the CDR3 is TGCGCCAGCAGCCCGGGACTAGCGGCAAACACCGGGGAGCTGTTTTTT. Amino acid sequence: CASSPGLAANTGELFF. The chain combines TRBV5-1 with TRBJ2-2; 11 bases line up with TRBD2. The germline gives CDR1 SGHRS, CDR2 YFSETQ. Trimming cost V 4 bases and J 2 bases; bases outside gene matches: 4. The CDR3 contains 16 residues.

The rearrangement links TRBV29-1 to TRBJ1-2, with 8 bases that match TRBD1. The V segment lost 4 bases and the J segment 6 bases; nucleotides outside the gene matches: 4. The germline gives CDR1 SQVTM, CDR2 ANQGSEA. This CDR3 spans 12 amino acids. The CDR3 loop reads CSVGGQVDGYTF. CDR3 coding DNA: TGCAGCGTTGGGGGACAGGTAGATGGCTACACCTTC.

This sequence joins TRBV30 and TRBJ1-1; D not certain. Trimming left V 1 base short and J 0 bases short, with 6 bases between. There are 13 residues in the CDR3. Germline V gives CDR1 GTSNPN, CDR2 SVGIG (reference sequence). The CDR3 DNA reads as TGTGCCTGGAGTGCCACGGTGAACACTGAAGCTTTCTTT. Its translation: CAWSATVNTEAFF.

J is TRBJ2-2 and V is TRBV7-6; a weak D match, TRBD2 (6 bases). This CDR3 has 15 residues. Germline V gene lookup returns CDR1 SGHVS and CDR2 FNYEAQ. Trimming pared 1 base from V and 7 bases from J, leaving 13 bases between. CDR3 DNA sequence: TGTGCCAGCAGCTTAGGGTCAGCCGGGAGCGGGGAGCTGTTTTTT. Encoded protein: CASSLGSAGSGELFF.

The genes are TRBV3-1 (or the pseudogene TRBV3-2) and TRBJ2-3; 8 nucleotides match TRBD2. Germline loops: CDR1 LGHDT, CDR2 YNNKEL (reference sequence). Trimming removed 0 bases from V and 0 bases from J; junction bases left unmatched: 11. The CDR3 is 19 residues long. CDR3 in amino acids: CASSQEPGLATPSTDTQYF. CDR3 bases: TGTGCCAGCAGCCAAGAGCCCGGACTAGCCACACCTAGCACAGATACGCAGTATTTT.

The chain carries TRBV7-9 and TRBJ1-1, with 8 bases matching TRBD1. The V segment lost 4 bases and the J segment 12 bases; nucleotides outside the gene matches: 7. This CDR3 has 12 residues. Germline CDR1 and CDR2: SEHNR and FQNEAQ (reference sequence). CDR3 nucleotide sequence: TGTGCCAGCAGCTCAGGGACAGGTAGGCCTTTCTTT. It codes for CASSSGTGRPFF.

This clone was picked up one time. CDR3: CATSSPGQGNYGYTF. Here the CDR3 DNA reads TGTGCCACCAGCAGCCCGGGACAGGGTAACTATGGCTACACCTTC. The chain recombines TRBV15 with TRBJ1-2, with 9 bases matching TRBD1. V shed 3 bases and J 1 base; nucleotides not matched to a gene: 3. Germline V gene sequence: CDR1 LNHNV, CDR2 YYDKDF (reference sequence). This CDR3 is built from 15 residues.